These T cell receptor beta chains were read from a single sample in a study of blood T cell repertoires in COVID-19. Assay used: immunoSEQ multiplex PCR; TCRdb lists only in-frame clones, some missing. The profile shows a few hundred thousand clones, roughly 88% of them singletons. The specimen sequenced was peripheral blood. These receptors originate from a woman aged 45 to 65 with COVID-19, enrolled during active disease. Each CDR3 is given with its conserved first and last residue. The D gene is left open where the match is weak. Expanded clones get a size class; other rows say once, few or many, or leave the size out.

clone_size d_call j_call v_call cdr3_aa cdr3_nt
- - TRBJ2-7 TRBV5-4 CASSPQGGEQYF TGTGCCAGCAGTCCCCAGGGCGGCGAGCAGTACTTC
- - TRBJ2-7 TRBV4-1 CASSQSPLLYEGDEQYF TGCGCCAGCAGCCAATCACCTCTTTTATACGAGGGGGACGAGCAGTACTTC
once - TRBJ1-5 TRBV27 CASSLTWEDQPQHF TGTGCCAGCAGTTTAACGTGGGAGGATCAGCCCCAGCATTTT
- - TRBJ1-1 TRBV2 CASSESAAVMNTEAFF TGTGCCAGCAGTGAAAGCGCCGCCGTCATGAACACTGAAGCTTTCTTT
- - TRBJ2-1 TRBV7-9 CASSLVVAGNEQFF TGTGCCAGCAGCTTAGTGGTAGCTGGAAATGAGCAGTTCTTC
- TRBD1 TRBJ1-2 TRBV19 CASSWTGSSVIYGYTF TGTGCCAGTAGCTGGACAGGGAGTAGTGTGATATACGGCTACACCTTC
once - TRBJ1-3 TRBV5-1 CASSLASGTTGNTIYF TGCGCCAGCAGCTTGGCCTCGGGGACAACTGGAAACACCATATATTTT
- - TRBJ2-2 TRBV6-5 CASSYGGTGELFF TGTGCCAGCAGTTACGGAGGCACCGGGGAGCTGTTTTTT
once - TRBJ2-7 TRBV20-1 CSASKLRGGVIAYEQYF TGCAGTGCTAGTAAGCTTAGGGGGGGGGTCATAGCCTACGAGCAGTACTTC
once TRBD2 TRBJ2-7 TRBV16 CASSPSGGRGRESAGEQYF TGTGCCAGCAGCCCAAGCGGCGGGCGAGGGAGGGAGTCCGCTGGCGAGCAGTACTTC
- TRBD2 TRBJ2-7 TRBV6-5 CASSFPTSGGGEQYF TGTGCCAGCAGTTTCCCGACTAGCGGGGGCGGCGAGCAGTACTTC
once TRBD1 TRBJ2-7 TRBV5-1 CASSSTGNSYEQYF TGCGCCAGCAGCTCGACAGGGAACTCCTACGAGCAGTACTTC
- - TRBJ1-5 TRBV5-5 CASSLVSEGPQHF TGTGCCAGCAGCTTAGTCAGTGAGGGGCCCCAGCATTTT
- TRBD2 TRBJ2-5 TRBV6-5 CASTNSGGQETQYF TGTGCCAGCACTAACAGCGGGGGCCAAGAGACCCAGTACTTC
- - TRBJ2-3 TRBV27 CASRGAATDTQYF TGTGCCAGCAGAGGGGCAGCCACAGATACGCAGTATTTT
- TRBD2 TRBJ2-2 TRBV10-2 CASMGGLATGELFF TGCGCCAGCATGGGAGGACTAGCCACCGGGGAGCTGTTTTTT
- - TRBJ1-4 TRBV13 CASSGEGYQREKLFF TGTGCCAGCAGCGGGGAGGGATATCAAAGGGAAAAACTGTTTTTT
- TRBD1 TRBJ2-5 TRBV10-2 CASRSGQGEETQYF TGCGCCAGCAGGTCGGGACAGGGGGAAGAGACCCAGTACTTC
- - TRBJ1-5 TRBV28 CASSPGGRDYQPQHF TGTGCCAGCAGTCCCGGCGGCCGAGACTATCAGCCCCAGCATTTT
- - TRBJ2-4 TRBV10-3 CAISAFDPSESIQYF TGTGCCATCAGTGCCTTTGACCCCAGCGAAAGCATTCAGTACTTC
- - TRBJ2-3 TRBV5-1 CASSLGGATSTDTQYF TGCGCCAGCAGCTTGGGCGGGGCTACTAGCACAGATACGCAGTATTTT
- - TRBJ1-1 TRBV10-3 CAISVNSPGRTEAFF TGTGCCATCAGTGTAAATTCCCCGGGAAGGACTGAAGCTTTCTTT
few - TRBJ1-5 TRBV3-1/TRBV3-2 CASSFTGIGQPQHF TGTGCCAGCAGCTTCACAGGGATAGGTCAGCCCCAGCATTTT
- - TRBJ1-1 TRBV19 CASSVTVNTEAFF TGTGCCAGTAGCGTGACAGTTAACACTGAAGCTTTCTTT
- TRBD2 TRBJ2-1 TRBV5-1 CASSLLAGAYNEQFF TGCGCCAGCAGCTTACTAGCGGGGGCCTACAATGAGCAGTTCTTC
- - TRBJ1-6 TRBV28 CASSLKPGPNSPLHF TGTGCCAGCAGTTTAAAGCCTGGGCCAAATTCACCCCTCCACTTT
- - TRBJ1-1 TRBV9 CASSVGGYTEAFF TGTGCCAGCAGCGTAGGAGGGTACACTGAAGCTTTCTTT
once - TRBJ1-5 TRBV19 CASKGGSNQPQHF TGTGCCAGTAAGGGGGGGAGCAATCAGCCCCAGCATTTT
- - TRBJ2-2 TRBV7-7 CASAGRRGSTGELFF TGTGCCAGTGCAGGGCGAAGGGGGAGCACCGGGGAGCTGTTTTTT
- - TRBJ2-1 TRBV30 CAWSVLALNEQFF TGTGCCTGGAGTGTACTAGCCTTAAATGAGCAGTTCTTC
few TRBD2 TRBJ2-3 TRBV11-2 CASSFRTSGDRGTDTQYF TGTGCCAGCAGCTTTAGGACTAGCGGGGATCGTGGCACAGATACGCAGTATTTT
- TRBD1 TRBJ1-3 TRBV25-1 CASSGGQGNGGTIYF TGTGCCAGCAGTGGCGGACAGGGGAACGGGGGCACCATATATTTT
- - TRBJ1-3 TRBV11-2 CASSPPGGGNTIYF TGTGCCAGCAGCCCGCCGGGGGGTGGAAACACCATATATTTT
- TRBD1 TRBJ2-1 TRBV5-1 CASSWGQGNEQFF TGCGCCAGCAGCTGGGGACAGGGGAATGAGCAGTTCTTC
- TRBD1 TRBJ1-1 TRBV25-1 CASSATLDRGGTEAFF TGTGCCAGCAGTGCGACACTTGACAGGGGAGGCACTGAAGCTTTCTTT
- - TRBJ1-5 TRBV2 CASSETGVQPQHF TGTGCCAGCAGTGAAACCGGGGTTCAGCCCCAGCATTTT
- - TRBJ2-3 TRBV19 CASSIARKTDTQYF TGTGCCAGTAGTATAGCCAGGAAAACAGATACGCAGTATTTT
- - TRBJ1-1 TRBV10-2 CASSVQGPDTEAFF TGCGCCAGCAGTGTACAGGGACCGGACACTGAAGCTTTCTTT
few - TRBJ2-1 TRBV4-1 CASSQNPTEHEQFF TGCGCCAGCAGCCAAAATCCCACGGAGCATGAGCAGTTCTTC
- - TRBJ2-7 TRBV30 CAWIQGTSYEQYF TGTGCCTGGATACAGGGCACCTCCTACGAGCAGTACTTC
- TRBD1 TRBJ2-7 TRBV30 CASETGGYEQYF TGTGCCTCAGAGACAGGGGGTTACGAGCAGTACTTC
- - TRBJ1-1 TRBV6-6 CASSSSVKNTEAFF TGTGCCAGCAGTTCGTCAGTAAAAAACACTGAAGCTTTCTTT
- - TRBJ2-5 TRBV4-2 CASSQDGARGGEETQYF TGTGCCAGCAGCCAAGACGGGGCGAGGGGAGGAGAGGAGACCCAGTACTTC
- TRBD1 TRBJ2-7 TRBV18 CASSLGQGSYEQYF TGTGCCAGCTCCCTGGGACAGGGGTCCTACGAGCAGTACTTC
- - TRBJ1-1 TRBV11-1 CASSLVGGNTEAFF TGTGCCAGCAGCTTAGTGGGGGGAAACACTGAAGCTTTCTTT
- - TRBJ1-3 TRBV7-9 CASSLVTGRNTIYF TGTGCCAGCAGCTTAGTAACAGGGCGAAACACCATATATTTT
once - TRBJ2-2 TRBV3-1/TRBV3-2 CASSLDSGELFF TGTGCCAGCAGTTTAGACTCCGGGGAGCTGTTTTTT
- TRBD1 TRBJ1-4 TRBV5-4 CASSLNPTGANEKLFF TGTGCCAGCAGCTTAAACCCGACAGGGGCTAATGAAAAACTGTTTTTT
- - TRBJ1-2 TRBV5-1 CASSLTDNYGYTF TGCGCCAGCAGCTTGACAGATAACTATGGCTACACCTTC
- - TRBJ1-6 TRBV18 CASSQNREANSPLHF TGTGCCAGCTCACAAAACAGGGAAGCGAATTCACCCCTCCACTTT
- - TRBJ1-2 TRBV2 CASSDRGATSALYGYTF TGTGCCAGCAGTGATCGGGGGGCGACCTCCGCCCTCTATGGCTACACCTTC
- - TRBJ2-5 TRBV6-5 CASSYTGDQETQYF TGTGCCAGCAGTTATACGGGGGACCAAGAGACCCAGTACTTC
- - TRBJ2-7 TRBV6-1 CASSEGSSYEQYF TGTGCCAGCAGTGAAGGATCGAGCTACGAGCAGTACTTC